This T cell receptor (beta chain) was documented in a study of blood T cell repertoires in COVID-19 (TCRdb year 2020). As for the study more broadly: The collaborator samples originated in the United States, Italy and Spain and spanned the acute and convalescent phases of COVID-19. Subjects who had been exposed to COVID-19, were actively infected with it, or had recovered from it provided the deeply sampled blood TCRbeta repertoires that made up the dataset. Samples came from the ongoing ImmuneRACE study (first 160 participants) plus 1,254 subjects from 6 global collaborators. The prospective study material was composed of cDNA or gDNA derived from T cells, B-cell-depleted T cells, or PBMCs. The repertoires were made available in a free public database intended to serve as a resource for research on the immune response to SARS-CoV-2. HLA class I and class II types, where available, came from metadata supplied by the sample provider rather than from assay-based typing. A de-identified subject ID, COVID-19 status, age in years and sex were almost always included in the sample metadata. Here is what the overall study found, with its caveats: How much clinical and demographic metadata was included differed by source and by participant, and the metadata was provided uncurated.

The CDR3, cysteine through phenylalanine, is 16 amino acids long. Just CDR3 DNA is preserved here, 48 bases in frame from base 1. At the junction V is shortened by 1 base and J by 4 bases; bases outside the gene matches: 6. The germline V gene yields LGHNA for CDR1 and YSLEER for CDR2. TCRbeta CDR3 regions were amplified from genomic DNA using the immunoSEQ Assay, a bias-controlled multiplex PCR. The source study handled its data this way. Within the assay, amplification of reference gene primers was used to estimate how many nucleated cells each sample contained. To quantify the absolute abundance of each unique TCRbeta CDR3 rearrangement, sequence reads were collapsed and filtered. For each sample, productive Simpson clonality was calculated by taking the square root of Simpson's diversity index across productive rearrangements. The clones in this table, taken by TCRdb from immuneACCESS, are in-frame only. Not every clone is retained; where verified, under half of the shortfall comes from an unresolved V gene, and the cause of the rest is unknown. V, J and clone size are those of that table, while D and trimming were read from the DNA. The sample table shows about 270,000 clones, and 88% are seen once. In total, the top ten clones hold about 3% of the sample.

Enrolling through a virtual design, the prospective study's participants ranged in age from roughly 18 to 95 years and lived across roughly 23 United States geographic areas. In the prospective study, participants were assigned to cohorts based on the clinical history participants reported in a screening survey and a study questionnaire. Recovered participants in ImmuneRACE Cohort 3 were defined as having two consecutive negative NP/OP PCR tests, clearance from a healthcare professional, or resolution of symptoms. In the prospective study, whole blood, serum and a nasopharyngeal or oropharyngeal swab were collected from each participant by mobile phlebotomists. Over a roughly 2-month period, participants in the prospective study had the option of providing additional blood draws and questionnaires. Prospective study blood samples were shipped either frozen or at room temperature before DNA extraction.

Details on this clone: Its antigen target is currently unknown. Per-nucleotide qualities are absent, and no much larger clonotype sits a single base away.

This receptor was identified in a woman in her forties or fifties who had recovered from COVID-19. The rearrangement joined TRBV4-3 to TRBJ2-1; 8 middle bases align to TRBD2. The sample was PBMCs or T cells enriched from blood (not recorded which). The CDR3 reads CASSQGGREAYNEQFF. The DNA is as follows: TGCGCCAGCAGCCAAGGGGGGCGGGAGGCTTACAATGAGCAGTTCTTC.